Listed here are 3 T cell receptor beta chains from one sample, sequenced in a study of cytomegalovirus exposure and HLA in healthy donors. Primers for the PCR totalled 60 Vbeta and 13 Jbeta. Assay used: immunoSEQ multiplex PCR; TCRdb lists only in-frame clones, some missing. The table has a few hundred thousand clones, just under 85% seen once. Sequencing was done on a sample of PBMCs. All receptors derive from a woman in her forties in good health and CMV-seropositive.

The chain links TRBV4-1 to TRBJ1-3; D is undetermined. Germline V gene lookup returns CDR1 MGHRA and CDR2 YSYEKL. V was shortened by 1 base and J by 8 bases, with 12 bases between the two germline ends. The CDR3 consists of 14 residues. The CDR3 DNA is TGCGCCAGCAGCCAAGTGGAGACCGGAGACACCATATATTTT. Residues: CASSQVETGDTIYF.

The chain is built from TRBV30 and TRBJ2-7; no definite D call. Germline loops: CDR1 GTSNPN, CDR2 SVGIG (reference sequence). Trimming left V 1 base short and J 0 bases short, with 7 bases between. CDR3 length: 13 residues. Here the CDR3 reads CAWSELSSYEQYF. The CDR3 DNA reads TGTGCCTGGAGTGAGCTTAGCTCCTACGAGCAGTACTTC.

The CDR3 loop is CAVQGAANEKLFF. The DNA of the CDR3 is TGTGCCGTACAGGGGGCAGCTAATGAAAAACTGTTTTTT. The chain has TRBV7-7 and TRBJ1-4; TRBD1 matches at 9 bases. The CDR3 runs to 13 residues. Germline V lookup: CDR1 SSHAT, CDR2 FNYEAQ (reference sequence). Losses at the gene ends were 11 bases for V and 3 bases for J; bases not matched to a gene: 4.